This is a list of T cell receptor beta chains from one sample in a study of tumor-infiltrating lymphocytes in primary liver carcinoma. TCRdb fed the multiplex PCR reads into MiXCR, producing one record per CDR3 protein. This sample carries about 310,000 distinct CDR3 sequences, approximately 54% of them seen once, and the ten largest clones take approximately 17%. The sample comprised peripheral blood. All receptors come from a woman aged 30 to 39 with primary liver carcinoma and hepatitis B virus infection. The CDR3 runs from the conserved cysteine through the conserved F or W. The D gene is left open where the match is weak. Clone sizes are given selectively: once, few, many, or a class where the clone is expanded.

D,J,size,V,CDR3,DNA
.,TRBJ2-1,.,TRBV7-3,CASSFTDVNEQFF,TGTGCCAGCAGCTTTACAGACGTCAATGAGCAGTTCTTC
.,TRBJ2-7,many,TRBV29-1,CSVDLGQVGGEQYF,TGCAGCGTTGATTTGGGGCAAGTAGGGGGCGAGCAGTACTTC
.,TRBJ1-2,.,TRBV12-3/TRBV12-4,CTSSSTRNYGYTF,TGTACCAGCAGTTCTACACGTAACTATGGCTACACCTTC
TRBD2,TRBJ2-1,few,TRBV7-8,CASSHGWASGSYNEQFF,TGTGCCAGCAGCCACGGTTGGGCTAGCGGCTCCTACAATGAGCAGTTCTTC
TRBD1,TRBJ2-3,.,TRBV5-6,CASSSEPGQGPDTQYF,TGTGCCAGCAGCTCCGAACCGGGACAGGGACCAGATACGCAGTATTTT
.,TRBJ1-2,.,TRBV6-1,CASSERGGSFYGYTF,TGTGCCAGCAGTGAACGCGGGGGGTCCTTCTATGGCTACACCTTC
TRBD2,TRBJ2-7,many,TRBV6-2/TRBV6-3,CASSPLTSGSYEQYF,TGTGCCAGCAGCCCACTCACTAGCGGCTCCTACGAGCAGTACTTC
TRBD2,TRBJ2-1,many,TRBV11-2,CASSSGTSAYNEQFF,TGTGCCAGCAGCTCCGGGACTAGCGCGTACAATGAGCAGTTCTTC
TRBD1,TRBJ1-4,.,TRBV14,CASSQDVGTDVEKLFF,TGTGCCAGCAGCCAAGATGTGGGGACAGACGTTGAAAAACTGTTTTTT
.,TRBJ1-2,many,TRBV4-3,CASSQEGRVGHYGYTF,TGCGCCAGCAGCCAAGAAGGGCGTGTGGGGCACTATGGCTACACCTTC
TRBD1,TRBJ2-7,.,TRBV10-3,CVIRPTGGTTYEQYF,TGTGTCATCAGACCGACAGGGGGGACAACCTACGAGCAGTACTTC
.,TRBJ2-2,.,TRBV4-2,CASSHPVGDLNTGEQFF,TGCGCCAGCAGCCACCCCGTGGGGGATTTAAACACCGGGGAGCAGTTTTTT
.,TRBJ2-7,few,TRBV28,CASKMGEAHNEQYF,TGTGCCAGCAAGATGGGGGAGGCCCACAACGAGCAGTACTTC
TRBD2,TRBJ2-5,.,TRBV4-3,CASGQDFGGLAGETQYF,TGCGCCAGCGGCCAAGATTTTGGAGGTCTAGCGGGAGAGACCCAGTACTTC
.,TRBJ2-2,.,TRBV6-5,CASKRSGVTRELFF,TGTGCCAGCAAGAGATCGGGGGTCACCCGGGAGCTGTTTTTT
.,TRBJ1-2,few,TRBV4-3,CASSQEPSVRSGDYAF,TGCGCCAGCAGCCAAGAGCCGTCGGTCAGGTCTGGGGACTACGCCTTC
.,TRBJ1-5,.,TRBV12-3/TRBV12-4,CASTVGGGQSQHF,TGTGCCAGCACGGTGGGAGGCGGTCAGTCCCAGCATTTT
.,TRBJ2-7,.,TRBV11-2,CASSLGAAVPYEQYF,TGTGCCAGCAGCTTAGGAGCAGCCGTTCCCTACGAGCAGTACTTC
TRBD2,TRBJ2-3,few,TRBV4-1,CASSPSSGRPTDTQYF,TGCGCCAGCAGCCCATCTAGCGGGAGGCCGACAGATACGCAGTATTTT
TRBD1,TRBJ2-7,many,TRBV11-2,CASSLDARGQGGYEQYF,TGTGCCAGCAGCTTAGATGCTCGAGGACAGGGGGGCTACGAGCAGTACTTC
.,TRBJ2-6,once,TRBV15,CATSRGRTGANVLTF,TGTGCCACCAGCAGAGGAAGAACTGGGGCCAACGTCCTGACTTTC
TRBD2,TRBJ2-3,.,TRBV11-2,CASNLIAGGVDTQYF,TGTGCCAGCAACTTAATCGCGGGGGGCGTAGATACGCAGTATTTT
TRBD2,TRBJ2-3,once,TRBV29-1,CSVTGTSGYTDTQYF,TGCAGCGTCACCGGGACTAGCGGTTACACAGATACGCAGTATTTT
.,TRBJ1-1,many,TRBV4-1,CASSQYDRWTAEAFF,TGCGCCAGCAGCCAATATGACCGGTGGACCGCTGAAGCTTTCTTT
TRBD2,TRBJ2-3,few,TRBV29-1,CSTMGEGSSTDTQYF,TGCAGCACCATGGGGGAGGGGTCGAGTACAGATACGCAGTATTTT
TRBD2,TRBJ2-2,once,TRBV5-5,CASIPLQTSGRAAGELFF,TGTGCCAGCATCCCACTACAGACTAGCGGGAGGGCCGCCGGGGAGCTGTTTTTT
.,TRBJ1-2,.,TRBV12-5,CASGSTYNSNGGYTF,TGTGCTAGTGGTTCGACCTACAACTCGAACGGTGGCTACACCTTC
.,TRBJ2-2,.,TRBV6-1,CAALNGVNTGELFF,TGTGCCGCCTTGAACGGGGTAAACACCGGGGAGCTGTTTTTT
.,TRBJ2-1,.,TRBV28,CASRAPSWRADNEQFF,TGTGCCAGCAGGGCCCCTAGCTGGAGGGCCGACAATGAGCAGTTCTTC
TRBD2,TRBJ2-1,few,TRBV6-2/TRBV6-3,CASSWTSGRHSYNEQFF,TGTGCCAGCAGTTGGACTAGCGGGAGGCACTCCTACAATGAGCAGTTCTTC
.,TRBJ1-3,many,TRBV29-1,CSVDEVGGGNTIYF,TGCAGCGTTGACGAAGTGGGAGGGGGAAACACCATATATTTT
TRBD1,TRBJ2-1,.,TRBV28,CASSLDIIGTGGSEQFF,TGTGCCAGCAGTTTAGATATTATAGGGACAGGGGGCAGCGAGCAGTTCTTC
TRBD1,TRBJ2-1,.,TRBV12-3/TRBV12-4,CVSSSAGGIEQFF,TGTGTCAGCAGTTCGGCAGGGGGCATTGAGCAGTTCTTC
TRBD2,TRBJ2-1,many,TRBV6-2/TRBV6-3,CASRTGTSSSYNEQFF,TGTGCCAGCAGAACCGGGACTAGTAGCTCCTACAATGAGCAGTTCTTC
.,TRBJ2-3,once,TRBV30,CAWCTFARSTDTQYF,TGTGCCTGGTGCACATTTGCGCGCAGCACAGATACGCAGTATTTT
.,TRBJ2-2,once,TRBV10-1,CASRESLGRTGEPFF,TGCGCCAGCAGGGAGAGTTTGGGGCGCACCGGGGAGCCGTTTTTT
.,TRBJ2-2,.,TRBV6-2/TRBV6-3,CASSLNANTGELFF,TGTGCCAGCAGTCTTAATGCGAACACCGGGGAGCTGTTTTTT
.,TRBJ1-1,few,TRBV28,CASAPQGLNTEAFF,TGTGCCAGCGCCCCTCAGGGCTTGAACACTGAAGCTTTCTTT
.,TRBJ2-5,many,TRBV6-1,CASRLPPRETQYF,TGTGCCAGCAGACTGCCGCCTCGGGAGACCCAGTACTTC
TRBD2,TRBJ2-1,.,TRBV6-2/TRBV6-3,CASSPSGLAGRGYYNEQFF,TGTGCCAGCAGCCCTTCGGGACTAGCGGGCCGGGGGTACTACAATGAGCAGTTCTTC
.,TRBJ1-6,.,TRBV7-8,CASSPPPNSPLHF,TGTGCCAGCAGCCCCCCCCCGAATTCACCCCTCCACTTT
.,TRBJ2-1,many,TRBV6-5,CASSPVFGSNEQFF,TGTGCCAGCAGCCCCGTGTTCGGTAGCAATGAGCAGTTCTTC
.,TRBJ2-5,.,TRBV11-1,CASSLAGACQETQYF,TGTGCCAGCAGTTTAGCCGGGGCATGTCAAGAGACCCAGTACTTC
TRBD2,TRBJ2-1,.,TRBV6-5,CASSYSAGVPYNEQFF,TGTGCCAGCAGTTACTCGGCGGGAGTGCCCTACAATGAGCAGTTCTTC
.,TRBJ2-3,.,TRBV11-2,CASSLGMDTDTLYF,TGTGCCAGCAGCTTGGGGATGGACACAGATACGCTGTATTTT
.,TRBJ2-1,.,TRBV13,CASSSFPGSSYNEQFF,TGTGCCAGCAGCTCGTTTCCTGGGAGCTCCTACAATGAGCAGTTCTTC
.,TRBJ1-2,many,TRBV11-2,CASSLEGTLNYGYTF,TGTGCCAGCAGCTTAGAAGGGACGTTGAACTATGGCTACACCTTC
.,TRBJ2-7,many,TRBV6-2/TRBV6-3,CASAWDGNEQYF,TGTGCCAGCGCCTGGGACGGCAACGAGCAGTACTTC
.,TRBJ1-2,many,TRBV11-2,CASSLDGGSYGYTF,TGTGCCAGCAGCTTAGATGGGGGTAGCTATGGCTACACCTTC
.,TRBJ2-7,many,TRBV11-2,CATAWGRHSYEQYF,TGTGCCACCGCCTGGGGACGGCACTCCTACGAGCAGTACTTC
TRBD1,TRBJ1-5,few,TRBV5-6,CASSFGQGGSNQPQHF,TGTGCCAGCAGCTTCGGACAGGGCGGGAGCAATCAGCCCCAGCATTTT
.,TRBJ1-2,.,TRBV6-2/TRBV6-3,CASSQDVSRGYTF,TGTGCCAGTAGTCAGGACGTCTCGAGGGGCTACACCTTC
.,TRBJ1-5,few,TRBV12-3/TRBV12-4,CASSFMGNQPQHF,TGTGCCAGCAGTTTTATGGGGAATCAGCCCCAGCATTTT